These 9 T cell receptor beta chains originate from one sample sequenced in a study of shared clonotypes between healthy human individuals. Here immunoSEQ multiplex PCR was the method, and the copy in TCRdb shows in-frame clones only, minus some. The sample consists of about 2.2 million clones, 93% of them appearing once. Naive CD8 cells lacked CD45RO and underwent positive selection for CCR7, leaving out terminally differentiated effector memory CD45RA+ cells. Sequenced input: naive CD8+ T cells from PBMCs. These receptors were obtained from a man between 18 and 35 years old in good health. Some clones in this sample may be carry-over from other donors' samples.

As concerns this clone: Other nucleotide sequences from this sample produce the same CDR3. The chain combines TRBV19 with TRBJ2-7; D not certain. The CDR3 spans 13 residues. Trimming removed 3 bases from V and 4 bases from J, with 10 bases in between. CDR1 is LNHDA and CDR2 is SQIVND in the germline V gene (reference sequence). CDR3 residues: CASSMGIGYEQYF. As DNA, the CDR3 is TGTGCCAGTAGTATGGGCATAGGATACGAGCAGTACTTC.

The V call is TRBV6-4, the J call TRBJ2-1; TRBD1 might be the D (9 bases). Germline V gene sequence: CDR1 MRHNA, CDR2 SNTAGT. The CDR3 runs to 16 residues. V gave up 2 bases and J gave up 9 bases, with 20 bases separating them. CDR3 amino acids: CASSDSGGQGGSEQFF. The CDR3 coding sequence is TGTGCCAGCAGTGACAGCGGGGGACAGGGAGGGAGTGAGCAGTTCTTC.

The chain recombines TRBV5-1 with TRBJ2-1; D remains unclear. Trimming left V 4 bases short and J 0 bases short, with 14 bases between. The CDR3 is made up of 16 amino acids. The germline V gene has CDR1 SGHRS and CDR2 YFSETQ. CDR3 DNA sequence: TGCGCCAGCAGCCCGTTAGACGTGAGCTCCTACAATGAGCAGTTCTTC. Translated, it gives CASSPLDVSSYNEQFF.

This chain links TRBV4-3 with TRBJ2-2; D is ambiguous. Germline-derived CDR1 and CDR2 are LGHNA and YSLEER. V was shortened by 3 bases and J by 5 bases, with 10 bases between the two germline ends. The CDR3 runs to 14 residues. The CDR3 sequence is CASSQLGDTGELFF. CDR3 in DNA: TGCGCCAGCAGCCAGCTGGGCGATACCGGGGAGCTGTTTTTT.

J is TRBJ1-1 and V is TRBV28, with TRBD1 matching 8 bases. Germline V CDR1 and CDR2: MDHEN, SYDVKM. With V trimmed by 3 bases and J by 8 bases, 2 bases remained unmatched. CDR3 length: 12 amino acids. CDR3 residues: CASSFRTGEAFF. CDR3 DNA sequence: TGTGCCAGCAGTTTTAGGACAGGGGAAGCTTTCTTT.

As to this clone: A single base separates this from a much larger clone, so it may be a read error. The J gene is TRBJ2-1, the V gene TRBV7-9, with D unresolved. The V gene lost 5 bases and the J gene lost 4 bases, with 6 bases spanning the gap. This CDR3 has 12 residues. Germline V gives CDR1 SEHNR, CDR2 FQNEAQ (reference sequence). The chain's CDR3 is CASSPQYNEQFF. The CDR3, as DNA: TGTGCCAGCAGCCCCCAATACAATGAGCAGTTCTTC.

The gene calls are TRBV7-9 and TRBJ2-1, with no clear D. This CDR3 contains 11 residues. Trimming took 5 bases from V and 10 from J, leaving 9 bases between them. Germline CDR1 reads SEHNR; CDR2 reads FQNEAQ (reference sequence). CDR3: CASSPGREQFF. The CDR3 DNA reads as TGTGCCAGCAGCCCCGGTCGCGAGCAGTTCTTC. The variable domain in full, completed from reference TRBV7-9 and TRBJ2-1, reads DTGVSQNPRHKITKRGQNVTFRCDPISEHNRLYWYRQTLGQGPEFLTYFQNEAQLEKSRLLSDRFSAERPKGSFSTLEIQRTEQGDSAMYLCASSPGREQFFGPGTRLTVL.

The rearrangement links TRBV27 to TRBJ2-3; D gene uncertain. This CDR3 has 15 amino acids. Trimming took off 3 bases at V and 2 bases at J, with 12 bases between the two ends. Looked up from germline, CDR1 is MNHEY and CDR2 is SMNVEV (reference sequence). The DNA of the CDR3 is TGTGCCAGCAGTTTGGCGGCTAGTGCCACAGATACGCAGTATTTT. Protein sequence: CASSLAASATDTQYF.

The genes are TRBV29-1 and TRBJ2-3; 7 nucleotides match TRBD1. The trim removed 7 bases at V and 4 bases at J, leaving 5 bases unmatched. Germline V gene sequence: CDR1 SQVTM, CDR2 ANQGSEA. The CDR3 has 12 amino acids. Here the CDR3 DNA reads TGCAGCGCCGAAGGGGGCCCAGATACGCAGTATTTT. Translation gives CSAEGGPDTQYF.